What follows are 13 T cell receptor beta chains derived from one specimen sequenced in a study of graft-versus-host responses after intestinal transplantation. Here immunoSEQ multiplex PCR was the method, and the copy in TCRdb shows in-frame clones only, minus some. Among 98,000 or so clones listed, about 88% were seen once. These receptors are not linked to any known antigen. Sequencing was performed on unstimulated CD4+ T cells sorted from spleen or lymph node cells, taken before intestinal transplant. The receptors originated from a human donor who received an intestinal transplant.

The chain is built from TRBV18 and TRBJ1-2, with D tentatively TRBD1 (6 bases). CDR3 length: 16 amino acids. The germline V gene encodes CDR1 KGHSH and CDR2 LQKENI. V was trimmed by 2 bases and J by 5 bases, leaving 18 bases between them. CDR3 sequence: CASSPTTGFVSYGYTF. As DNA, the CDR3 is TGTGCCAGCTCACCAACTACAGGGTTTGTTTCGTATGGCTACACCTTC.

Only one count was recorded for this clone. The J gene is TRBJ2-1, the V gene TRBV28, with 9 bases identical to TRBD1. This CDR3 is built from 14 residues. The germline gives CDR1 MDHEN, CDR2 SYDVKM. V shed 2 bases and J 10 bases; nucleotides not matched to a gene: 6. DNA for the CDR3: TGTGCCAGCAGTTTACCATACAGGGGGCTCGAGCAGTTCTTC. Protein sequence: CASSLPYRGLEQFF.

V is TRBV19 and J is TRBJ1-5; 8 nucleotides agree with TRBD1. With 8 bases clipped from V and 6 bases from J, the junction kept 9 bases outside the gene matches. CDR1 LNHDA and CDR2 SQIVND come from the germline V gene (reference sequence). There are 14 residues in the CDR3. CDR3 amino acids: CASLLAGGGQPQHF. CDR3 nucleotide sequence: TGTGCCAGTCTCCTGGCAGGGGGCGGTCAGCCCCAGCATTTT. The variable domain in full, completed from reference TRBV19 and TRBJ1-5, reads DGGITQSPKYLFRKEGQNVTLSCEQNLNHDAMYWYRQDPGQGLRLIYYSQIVNDFQKGDIAEGYSVSREKKESFPLTVTSAQKNPTAFYLCASLLAGGGQPQHFGDGTRLSIL.

The rearrangement joins TRBV13 to TRBJ1-3; D gene unclear. The germline V and J ends were trimmed by 7 bases and 1 base, with 14 bases remaining between them. Germline loops: CDR1 PRHDT, CDR2 FYEKMQ (reference sequence). The CDR3 runs to 15 residues. DNA of the CDR3: TGTGCCAGCACCATGTCCAGGTGGTCTGGAAACACCATATATTTT. This encodes CASTMSRWSGNTIYF. Together with reference TRBV13 and TRBJ1-3, the CDR3 gives the full variable domain: AAGVIQSPRHLIKEKRETATLKCYPIPRHDTVYWYQQGPGQDPQFLISFYEKMQSDKGSIPDRFSAQQFSDYHSELNMSSLELGDSALYFCASTMSRWSGNTIYFGEGSWLTVV.

The chain has TRBV2 and TRBJ1-1; 7 nucleotides line up with TRBD1. The CDR3 has 11 residues. Germline trimming cut 7 bases from V and 8 bases from J; bases unmatched to any gene: 4. Germline CDR1 reads SNHLY; CDR2 reads FYNNEI. The CDR3, as DNA: TGTGCCAGCAAGGACAGGATCGAAGCTTTCTTT. Its protein is CASKDRIEAFF.

V and J are TRBV5-6 and TRBJ2-3, with D unresolved. Per germline, CDR1 SGHDT and CDR2 YYEEEE. The CDR3 spans 13 residues. The ends were cut back, 0 bases at V and 4 bases at J, with 6 bases in the middle. CDR3 DNA sequence: TGTGCCAGCAGCTTGGTGCACGCAGATACGCAGTATTTT. Translating gives CASSLVHADTQYF.

The genes are TRBV7-3 and TRBJ2-1, with 10 bases identical to TRBD2. V shed 4 bases and J 2 bases; nucleotides not matched to a gene: 2. CDR1 and CDR2 from the germline V gene are SGHTA and FQGTGA. This CDR3 contains 15 residues. The CDR3 DNA sequence: TGTGCCAGCAGCTCCGGGACTAGCGCCTACAATGAGCAGTTCTTC. This sequence encodes CASSSGTSAYNEQFF.

This chain connects TRBV10-3 to TRBJ1-1; D remains ambiguous. V was cut by 10 bases and J by 11 bases, with 20 bases left in between. Germline V CDR1 and CDR2: ENHRY, SYGVKD. CDR3 size: 12 residues. CDR3 in DNA: TGTGCCACCAATGCCCCGGAGACTCGGGCTTTCTTT. Translated: CATNAPETRAFF.

This clone was picked up one time. The chain couples TRBV4-1 to TRBJ2-3; D assignment may be TRBD1 or TRBD2 (6 bases each). This CDR3 has 19 amino acids. Germline assignment: CDR1 MGHRA and CDR2 YSYEKL. The V gene lost 1 base and the J gene lost 1 base, with 21 bases spanning the gap. CDR3 bases: TGCGCCAGCAGCCAAGGGGGGCGGGGCCGCCTTTGGGGCACAGATACGCAGTATTTT. Translating it yields CASSQGGRGRLWGTDTQYF.

The chain couples TRBV5-5 to TRBJ1-2; D is uncertain. The CDR3 spans 14 residues. V lost 4 bases, J lost 7 bases, and 17 bases lay in between. Germline CDR1 reads SGHKS; CDR2 reads YYEKEE (reference sequence). In DNA form, the CDR3 reads TGTGCCAGCAGCCCATTAGGAAGTGTACGTGGCTACACCTTC. Translating it yields CASSPLGSVRGYTF.

V usage is TRBV30 and J usage is TRBJ1-2; no reliable D call. This CDR3 comprises 11 residues. CDR1 is GTSNPN, CDR2 SVGIG, per germline (reference sequence). V lost 4 bases, J lost 0 bases, and 3 bases lay in between. The CDR3 coding sequence is TGTGCCTGGACAGCTAACTATGGCTACACCTTC. Encoded protein: CAWTANYGYTF.

V gene TRBV5-4 combines with J gene TRBJ1-2; TRBD1 agrees at 7 bases. The CDR3 spans 14 residues. Germline values: CDR1 SGHNT, CDR2 YYREEE (reference sequence). Trimming cost V 4 bases and J 3 bases; bases outside gene matches: 6. CDR3 bases: TGTGCCAGCAGCCCTAAACAGGGGTACTATGGCTACACCTTC. This codes for CASSPKQGYYGYTF.

This clone has just a few counts. This chain connects TRBV27 to TRBJ1-1, with a weak D call TRBD1 (5 bases). The V gene's germline CDR1 is MNHEY and CDR2 SMNVEV (reference sequence). V gave up 5 bases and J gave up 6 bases, with 19 bases separating them. The CDR3 spans 15 residues. The chain's CDR3 is CASSRGGVRGAEAFF. The CDR3 DNA follows: TGTGCCAGCAGTCGTGGGGGGGTGAGGGGAGCTGAAGCTTTCTTT.